This T cell receptor (beta chain) was sequenced in a study of T cells in Graves' hyperthyroidism and ophthalmopathy. Across the study: Peripheral blood was collected at initial diagnosis, before any treatment.

Amplified TCR beta CDR3 regions came from RNA transcripts. The HTBI primer set served for first-round RT-PCR of the TCR CDR3. TCRdb ran MiXCR on the multiplex PCR reads and lists one entry per CDR3 protein. The sample lists 600,000 to 900,000 distinct CDR3 sequences; roughly 15% were seen once. The sequencing sample was made of blood. The sequence came from a young man with Graves' hyperthyroidism.

CDR3 bases: TGTGCCAGCAGCTTAGCACAGGCCTATAGCAATCAGCCCCAGCATTTT. Translating gives CASSLAQAYSNQPQHF. V is TRBV7-8 and J is TRBJ1-5; perhaps TRBD1 as D (5 bases). This CDR3 has 16 amino acids. V was shortened by 0 bases and J by 0 bases, with 9 bases between the two germline ends. Germline values: CDR1 SGHVS, CDR2 FQNEAQ.